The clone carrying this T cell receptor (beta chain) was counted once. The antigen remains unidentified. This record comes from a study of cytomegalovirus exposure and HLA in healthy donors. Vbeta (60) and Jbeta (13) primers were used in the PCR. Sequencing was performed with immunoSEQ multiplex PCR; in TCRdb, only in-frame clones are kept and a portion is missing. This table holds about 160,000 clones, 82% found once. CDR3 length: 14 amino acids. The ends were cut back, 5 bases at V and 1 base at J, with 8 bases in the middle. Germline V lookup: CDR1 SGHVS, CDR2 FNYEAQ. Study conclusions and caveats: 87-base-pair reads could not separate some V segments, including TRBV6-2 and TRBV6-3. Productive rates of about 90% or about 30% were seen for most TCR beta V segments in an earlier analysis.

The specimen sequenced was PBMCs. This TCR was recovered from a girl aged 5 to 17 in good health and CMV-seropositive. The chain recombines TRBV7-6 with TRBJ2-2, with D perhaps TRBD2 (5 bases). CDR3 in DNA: TGTGCCAGCAGCCCCCGGGAGAACACCGGGGAGCTGTTTTTT. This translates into CASSPRENTGELFF.